What follows are 17 T cell receptor beta chains derived from one specimen sequenced in a study of OX40 agonist ivuxolimab in advanced cancers. Only in-frame clones appear in the TCRdb table, and some are missing; sequencing was by immunoSEQ multiplex PCR. In the table there are under 75,000 clones, approximately 86% of which are singletons. Here the sequenced sample was CD4+ or CD8+ T cells sorted from blood, taken in a trial of the OX40 agonist ivuxolimab. These receptors came from an adult with an advanced solid tumor such as melanoma, head and neck, liver or kidney cancer.

The chain links TRBV6-5 to TRBJ1-6; D is unclear. V was shortened by 2 bases and J by 9 bases, with 11 bases between the two germline ends. Germline-derived CDR1 and CDR2 are MNHEY and SVGAGI. There are 14 residues in the CDR3. The CDR3 coding sequence is TGTGCCAGCAGTTACGAGGGCGGTAGTTCACCCCTCCACTTT. Translation gives CASSYEGGSSPLHF.

This chain uses TRBV27 with TRBJ2-2; 7 positions match TRBD1. V dropped 3 bases and J dropped 1; count of bases not matched to a gene: 5. Germline V gives CDR1 MNHEY, CDR2 SMNVEV (reference sequence). The CDR3 loop spans 16 amino acids. CDR3 bases: TGTGCCAGCAGTTTGTTGAGGGGGCGGAACACCGGGGAGCTGTTTTTT. This codes for CASSLLRGRNTGELFF.

V usage is TRBV10-3 and J usage is TRBJ2-7; TRBD2 agrees at 11 bases. V gave up 6 bases and J gave up 2 bases; unmatched junction bases: 9. Germline CDR1 and CDR2: ENHRY and SYGVKD. The CDR3 loop spans 16 amino acids. The CDR3, as DNA: TGTGCCATCAGAGGACTAGCGGGTGAAGGAACCTACGAGCAGTACTTC. This encodes CAIRGLAGEGTYEQYF.

The rearrangement links TRBV5-1 to TRBJ1-1, with 9 nucleotides matching TRBD1. Germline loops: CDR1 SGHRS, CDR2 YFSETQ. V shed 3 bases, J shed 12 bases, and the junction held 9 bases outside the gene matches. There are 13 residues in the CDR3. The CDR3 region is CASSSGGQGSPFF. The CDR3 region has the DNA TGCGCCAGCAGCTCGGGAGGACAGGGGTCCCCTTTCTTT.

The rearrangement links TRBV7-9 to TRBJ1-3, with a tentative D call TRBD1 (5 bases). This CDR3 region has 14 residues. With 2 bases removed from V and 4 bases from J, the gap between germline ends came to 9 bases. Germline V gene data show CDR1 as SEHNR and CDR2 as FQNEAQ (reference sequence). The CDR3 DNA follows: TGTGCCAGCAGCTTAATGAACAGGGGAAACACCATATATTTT. This sequence encodes CASSLMNRGNTIYF.

This clone was recorded many times. The same CDR3 arises from other DNA sequences in this sample as well. The genes are TRBV2 and TRBJ1-5; D not resolved. V lost 3 bases and J lost 1, with 10 bases in between. The CDR3 is made up of 15 amino acids. The germline V gene has CDR1 SNHLY and CDR2 FYNNEI. The DNA of the CDR3 is TGTGCCAGCAGTGAGCGGGGAGGGAGCAATCAGCCCCAGCATTTT. Translation: CASSERGGSNQPQHF.

The chain links TRBV28 to TRBJ2-7; 8 positions match TRBD2. The J segment lost 3 bases and the V segment lost 8 bases, leaving 6 bases of the junction unmatched. Germline V gene sequence: CDR1 MDHEN, CDR2 SYDVKM. This CDR3 region has 13 residues. The CDR3 region is CASRSGSVYEQYF. As DNA, the CDR3 is TGTGCCAGCCGAAGCGGGAGCGTCTACGAGCAGTACTTC.

V is TRBV12-5 and J is TRBJ1-5; D remains ambiguous. Germline values: CDR1 LGHNT, CDR2 FRNRAP. Trimming pared 2 bases from V and 2 bases from J, leaving 1 base between. This CDR3 has 12 amino acids. The CDR3: CASGLRNQPQHF. The CDR3 coding sequence is TGTGCTAGTGGTTTGCGCAATCAGCCCCAGCATTTT.

The gene calls are TRBV28 and TRBJ2-2; D perhaps matches TRBD2 (5 bases). CDR1 and CDR2 (germline): MDHEN, SYDVKM. The CDR3 extends over 14 amino acids. V lost 4 bases and J lost 2, with 8 bases in between. CDR3 coding DNA: TGTGCCAGCAGTTCTAGCAAAAACACCGGGGAGCTGTTTTTT. As protein: CASSSSKNTGELFF.

This chain uses TRBV10-2 with TRBJ2-2, with 7 bases identical to TRBD1. CDR1 and CDR2 (germline): WSHSY, SAAADI. CDR3 size: 17 residues. Trimming cost V 0 bases and J 1 base; bases outside gene matches: 5. CDR3 in amino acids: CASSESVGGGNTGELFF. The DNA for the CDR3 is TGCGCCAGCAGTGAGTCGGTAGGGGGCGGGAACACCGGGGAGCTGTTTTTT.

The rearrangement uses TRBV7-9 and TRBJ1-5; D unclear. V was trimmed by 5 bases and J by 5 bases, leaving 10 bases between them. In germline, CDR1 is SEHNR, CDR2 FQNEAQ (reference sequence). The CDR3 runs to 13 residues. CDR3 sequence reads: CASSATGDQPQHF. The CDR3 DNA reads TGTGCCAGCAGCGCGACGGGCGATCAGCCCCAGCATTTT.

This clone was seen only a few times. V is TRBV28 and J is TRBJ1-1; possible D gene TRBD1, 5 bases. Between the trimmed V and J ends, which lost 2 bases and 1 base, there was a span of 8 bases. This CDR3 spans 14 amino acids. CDR1 and CDR2 (germline): MDHEN, SYDVKM. The CDR3 region has the DNA TGTGCCAGCAGTTTACGGGGCAGGAACACTGAAGCTTTCTTT. It is translated as CASSLRGRNTEAFF.

The rearrangement links TRBV16 to TRBJ2-1; TRBD2 is a possible D gene (6 bases). Germline CDR1 KGHSY, CDR2 FQNENV. V was trimmed by 5 bases and J by 10 bases, leaving 15 bases between them. This CDR3 comprises 13 residues. The CDR3 DNA follows: TGTGCCAGCAGCTCCCGGCGGGACCGGGAGCAGTTCTTC. As protein: CASSSRRDREQFF.

The chain recombines TRBV28 with TRBJ1-1, with D possibly being TRBD1 (5 bases). Germline CDR1 MDHEN, CDR2 SYDVKM. CDR3 length: 14 amino acids. The ends were cut back, 6 bases at V and 2 bases at J, with 13 bases in the middle. The CDR3 nucleotides are TGTGCCAGCAGCAAAGTAGGGGTAAACACTGAAGCTTTCTTT. Translation gives CASSKVGVNTEAFF. Supplemented by reference TRBV28 and TRBJ1-1, the full variable domain reads DVKVTQSSRYLVKRTGEKVFLECVQDMDHENMFWYRQDPGLGLRLIYFSYDVKMKEKGDIPEGYSVSREKKERFSLILESASTNQTSMYLCASSKVGVNTEAFFGQGTRLTVV.

With respect to this clone: One junction end does not reproduce the germline sequence, and a read error may be involved. The chain uses TRBV7-2 and TRBJ2-7; 12 nucleotides match TRBD2. CDR1 and CDR2 (germline): SGHTA, FQGNSA. The CDR3 runs 12 residues. This chain's CDR3 is CASSSTSGSRDF. The CDR3 DNA reads as TGTGCCAGCAGCTCGACTAGCGGGAGTCGGGACTTC.

The chain employs TRBV18 and TRBJ1-2; D remains ambiguous. V gave up 3 bases and J gave up 6 bases, with 11 bases separating them. Per the germline V gene, CDR1 is KGHSH and CDR2 is LQKENI. This CDR3 has 13 amino acids. The DNA for the CDR3 is TGTGCCAGCTCACCGGACGATTTCCATGGCTACACCTTC. It specifies CASSPDDFHGYTF.

The rearrangement links TRBV4-1 to TRBJ2-5; D is perhaps TRBD1 or TRBD2 (5 bases each). Deletions cut 4 bases from V and 5 bases from J, with 17 bases between. Germline V gene lookup returns CDR1 MGHRA and CDR2 YSYEKL. The CDR3 covers 15 residues. CDR3 bases: TGCGCCAGCAGCCGCCCGGGACCCATGGAGGAGACCCAGTACTTC. Protein sequence: CASSRPGPMEETQYF.